This T cell receptor beta chain was recovered during a study of Ad26.COV2.S vaccination and SARS-CoV-2 variants. Profiling relied on immunoSEQ multiplex PCR, and the TCRdb table lists in-frame clones only, not all of them. The sample carries roughly 460,000 clones, 70% to 90% recorded once. Germline loops: CDR1 LNHDA, CDR2 SQIVND (reference sequence). The CDR3 has 14 residues. V was shortened by 5 bases and J by 4 bases, with 12 bases between the two germline ends. The treatment denotes: 15 to 20 received Ad26.COV2.S at low or high dose, single or two shots; several received placebo; per-sample allocation not given. Day 63 following the first vaccine or placebo injection was when the samples were taken. Expressing Wuhan-strain SARS-CoV-2 spike, an Ad26 vector served as the vaccine.

This TCR was recovered from a person aged 18-60 years who received the Ad26.COV2.S COVID-19 vaccine or a placebo. V usage is TRBV19 and J usage is TRBJ1-5; D possibly corresponds to TRBD1 (5 bases). Here the sequenced sample was peripheral blood, taken in a trial of Ad26.COV2.S vaccine versus placebo. CDR3 in amino acids: CASSPRQWNQPQHF. The CDR3 bases are TGTGCCAGTAGTCCCAGACAGTGGAATCAGCCCCAGCATTTT.